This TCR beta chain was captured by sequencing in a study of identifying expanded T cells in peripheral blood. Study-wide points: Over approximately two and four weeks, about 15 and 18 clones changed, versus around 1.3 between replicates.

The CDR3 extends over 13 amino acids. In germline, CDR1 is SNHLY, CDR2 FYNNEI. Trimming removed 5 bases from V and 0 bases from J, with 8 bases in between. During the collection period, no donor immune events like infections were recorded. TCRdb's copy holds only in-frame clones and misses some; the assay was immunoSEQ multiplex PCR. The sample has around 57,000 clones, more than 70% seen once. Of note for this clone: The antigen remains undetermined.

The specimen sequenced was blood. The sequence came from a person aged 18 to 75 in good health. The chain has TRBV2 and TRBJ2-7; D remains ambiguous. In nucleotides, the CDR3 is TGTGCCAGCAGTACGTCCGCCTCCTACGAGCAGTACTTC. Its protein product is CASSTSASYEQYF.